The rows below give T cell receptor beta chains drawn from one sample of a study of shared clonotypes between healthy human individuals. Produced via immunoSEQ multiplex PCR; TCRdb's table is partial and in-frame only. The sample lists hundreds of thousands of clones; around 72% were seen once. The sequenced sample consisted of memory CD4+ T cells sorted from blood. These receptors all stem from a woman aged 30 to 39 in good health. Each CDR3 is given with its conserved first and last residue. The D gene is left open where the match is weak. Clone size is given for some rows only: seen once, a few or many times, or a class if the clone is expanded.

cdr3_aa	cdr3_nt	v_call	j_call	clone_size	d_call
CASGRVLANTGELFF	TGTGCCAGCGGCAGGGTCTTAGCGAACACCGGGGAGCTGTTTTTT	TRBV2	TRBJ2-2	.	.
CASSLPGDTQYF	TGCGCCAGCAGCCTCCCGGGAGATACGCAGTATTTT	TRBV4-1	TRBJ2-3	.	.
CASSLGPGSYNEQFF	TGTGCCAGCAGCTTAGGCCCGGGGTCCTACAATGAGCAGTTCTTC	TRBV11-2	TRBJ2-1	.	.
CASSPLGRGLGEQYF	TGTGCCAGCAGCCCCTTGGGCAGGGGTTTGGGGGAGCAGTACTTC	TRBV7-9	TRBJ2-7	.	.
CASHGLAGASYLDEQFF	TGTGCCAGCCACGGACTAGCGGGAGCGTCTTATCTCGATGAGCAGTTCTTC	TRBV2	TRBJ2-1	once	TRBD2
CAISVGTVRYGYTF	TGTGCCATCAGTGTCGGCACGGTCCGCTATGGCTACACCTTC	TRBV10-3	TRBJ1-2	few	.
CASSRDQGVVQPQHF	TGTGCCAGCAGTCGGGACCAGGGGGTGGTTCAGCCCCAGCATTTT	TRBV2	TRBJ1-5	.	TRBD1
CASSLRETMNTEAFF	TGTGCCAGCAGTCTGCGGGAAACGATGAACACTGAAGCTTTCTTT	TRBV2	TRBJ1-1	.	.
CASSLGTSGSSDTQYF	TGCGCCAGCAGCTTGGGGACTAGCGGGAGCAGCGATACGCAGTATTTT	TRBV5-1	TRBJ2-3	.	TRBD2
CASSEWWRPLQKETQYF	TGTGCCAGCAGTGAATGGTGGCGGCCACTCCAAAAAGAGACCCAGTACTTC	TRBV2	TRBJ2-5	.	.
CASSLGQQGARTEAFF	TGCGCCAGCAGCTTGGGGCAACAGGGGGCGCGCACTGAAGCTTTCTTT	TRBV5-1	TRBJ1-1	few	TRBD1
CASFQTEGPFF	TGTGCCAGCTTCCAAACCGAGGGACCGTTCTTC	TRBV6-1	TRBJ2-1	few	.
CASSHSDRANYGYTF	TGTGCCAGCAGTCACTCGGACAGAGCTAACTATGGCTACACCTTC	TRBV27	TRBJ1-2	.	.
CASSETGGYYNEQFF	TGTGCCAGCAGCGAAACAGGGGGCTACTACAATGAGCAGTTCTTC	TRBV6-5	TRBJ2-1	few	TRBD1
CASSLLAGVSNEQFF	TGTGCCAGCAGCCTACTAGCGGGAGTTTCAAATGAACAGTTCTTC	TRBV14	TRBJ2-1	.	TRBD2
CASSFGLAGGLYEQYF	TGTGCCAGCAGCTTCGGACTAGCGGGGGGTCTCTACGAGCAGTACTTC	TRBV9	TRBJ2-7	.	TRBD2
CAISESEGAGGYTF	TGTGCCATCAGTGAGTCGGAGGGGGCGGGCGGCTACACCTTC	TRBV10-3	TRBJ1-2	.	TRBD1
CASSFGALRGNQPQHF	TGTGCCAGCAGCTTCGGGGCCCTCCGGGGGAATCAGCCCCAGCATTTT	TRBV11-2	TRBJ1-5	few	.
CAWSVGSQPQHF	TGTGCCTGGAGTGTAGGTAGTCAGCCCCAGCATTTT	TRBV30	TRBJ1-5	few	.
CASKYGSRDHEQYF	TGTGCCAGCAAGTATGGTTCAAGAGACCACGAGCAGTACTTC	TRBV28	TRBJ2-7	.	.
CASSLEGLYNEQFF	TGTGCCAGCAGCTTAGAGGGATTATACAATGAGCAGTTCTTC	TRBV7-7	TRBJ2-1	.	.
CASSPTRFNEKLFF	TGTGCCAGCAGCCCTACCAGGTTCAATGAAAAACTGTTTTTT	TRBV7-8	TRBJ1-4	.	.
CASHPGQDRGGYTF	TGTGCCAGCCACCCCGGGCAAGACAGGGGTGGCTACACCTTC	TRBV6-1	TRBJ1-2	few	TRBD1
CASSDRQTRGGTQYF	TGCGCCAGCAGCGACAGACAAACCCGAGGGGGTACGCAGTATTTT	TRBV5-1	TRBJ2-3	many	.
CASSLGSGTGNEKLFF	TGTGCCAGCAGCCTGGGATCCGGGACAGGCAATGAAAAACTGTTTTTT	TRBV11-1	TRBJ1-4	.	TRBD1
CASSLDRRTAGTGELFF	TGTGCCAGCAGCTTAGATAGGCGGACAGCCGGCACCGGGGAGCTGTTTTTT	TRBV11-2	TRBJ2-2	.	.
CASTGTGTSYNEQFF	TGTGCCAGCACCGGAACCGGGACTAGCTACAATGAGCAGTTCTTC	TRBV6-1	TRBJ2-1	.	TRBD2
CASSLGTFNTEAFF	TGTGCCAGCAGCTTAGGGACATTTAACACTGAAGCTTTCTTT	TRBV11-2	TRBJ1-1	few	.
CASSPFHGETQYF	TGTGCCAGCAGTCCTTTCCATGGAGAGACCCAGTACTTC	TRBV27	TRBJ2-5	.	.
CASSFLAEETQYF	TGTGCCAGCAGCTTCCTAGCGGAAGAGACCCAGTACTTC	TRBV5-6	TRBJ2-5	.	TRBD2
CASSGTGDGYGYTF	TGTGCCAGCAGCGGGACAGGGGATGGCTATGGCTACACCTTC	TRBV27	TRBJ1-2	.	TRBD1
CASSPQRDSYEQYF	TGTGCCAGCAGCCCTCAGCGGGATAGCTACGAGCAGTACTTC	TRBV7-9	TRBJ2-7	.	TRBD2
CASSSYGGSDEQYF	TGTGCCAGCAGCTCGTACGGAGGGTCTGACGAGCAGTACTTC	TRBV11-2	TRBJ2-7	.	.
CASSRKGGNEQFF	TGTGCCAGCAGCCGGAAAGGTGGGAATGAGCAGTTCTTC	TRBV5-4	TRBJ2-1	.	.
CASSQSSRENQPQHF	TGCGCCAGCAGCCAATCATCAAGGGAAAATCAGCCCCAGCATTTT	TRBV4-1	TRBJ1-5	.	.
CASSSWTGDYQHNNEKLFF	TGTGCCAGCAGCAGCTGGACAGGGGACTACCAACACAATAATGAAAAACTGTTTTTT	TRBV28	TRBJ1-4	.	TRBD1